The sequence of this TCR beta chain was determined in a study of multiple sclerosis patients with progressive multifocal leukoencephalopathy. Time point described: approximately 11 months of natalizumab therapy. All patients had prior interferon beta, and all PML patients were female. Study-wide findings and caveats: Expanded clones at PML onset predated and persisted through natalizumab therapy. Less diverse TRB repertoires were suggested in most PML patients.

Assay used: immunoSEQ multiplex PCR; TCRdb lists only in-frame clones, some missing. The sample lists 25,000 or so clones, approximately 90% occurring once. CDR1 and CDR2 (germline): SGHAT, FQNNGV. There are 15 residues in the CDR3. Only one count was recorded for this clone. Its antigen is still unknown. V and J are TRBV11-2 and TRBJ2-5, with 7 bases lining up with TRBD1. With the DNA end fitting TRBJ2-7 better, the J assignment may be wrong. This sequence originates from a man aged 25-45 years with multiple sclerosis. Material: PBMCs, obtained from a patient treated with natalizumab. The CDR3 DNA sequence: TGTGCCAGCAGCTTAGCCCCGGGACAGATCTACGAGCAGTACTTC. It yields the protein CASSLAPGQIYEQYF.